This T cell receptor (beta chain) was sequenced during a study of cytomegalovirus exposure and HLA in healthy donors. A word on this clone: As yet, its antigen is unknown. This CDR3 is also generated by other DNA sequences in the sample.

The PCR used 60 Vbeta and 13 Jbeta primers. In the original processing: An analysis performed later counted around 80 million unique TCR beta chains (approximately 10 million of them shared). The assay was immunoSEQ multiplex PCR, and TCRdb's table has in-frame clones only and misses some. That table is the source of V, J and clone size, and D and trimming were worked out from the DNA. The top ten hold around 4.2% of the sample, which has 100,000 to 150,000 clones, roughly 70% seen once. Trimming at V came to 7 bases and at J to 2 bases, leaving 9 bases not matched to a gene. The CDR3 has 15 residues. CDR1 and CDR2 (germline): SNHLY, FYNNEI. The donors were healthy bone marrow donors. Sampled while nominally healthy, donors likely had unrecorded immune exposures. General study findings and limits: Reportedly, diagnosis of cytomegalovirus status by the classifier showed high specificity and sensitivity.

This clonotype was sampled from a man aged 50 to 59 in good health and CMV-seropositive. This chain links TRBV2 with TRBJ2-7, with 9 bases aligning to TRBD1. The sample consisted of PBMCs. CDR3 sequence reads: CASTLRQGETYEQYF. CDR3 coding DNA: TGTGCCAGCACCCTTCGACAGGGGGAAACCTACGAGCAGTACTTC.